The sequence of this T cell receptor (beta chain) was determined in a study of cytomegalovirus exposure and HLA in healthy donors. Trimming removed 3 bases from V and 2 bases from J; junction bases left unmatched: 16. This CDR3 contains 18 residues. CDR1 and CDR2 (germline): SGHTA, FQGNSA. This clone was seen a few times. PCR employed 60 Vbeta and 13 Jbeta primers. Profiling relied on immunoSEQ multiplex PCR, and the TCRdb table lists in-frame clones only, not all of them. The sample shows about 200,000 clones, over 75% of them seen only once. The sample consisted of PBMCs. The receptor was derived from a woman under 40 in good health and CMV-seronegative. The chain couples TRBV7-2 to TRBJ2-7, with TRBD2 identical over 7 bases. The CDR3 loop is CASSFGVLYGRTTYEQYF. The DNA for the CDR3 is TGTGCCAGCAGCTTTGGCGTATTGTACGGGAGGACCACCTACGAGCAGTACTTC.